This record looks at one TCR beta chain sequence and its context. Its antigen is unknown. No clone much larger than this one lies a single base away; base qualities are absent. The data stem from a study of blood T cell dynamics during melanoma immunotherapy (dated by TCRdb to between 2020 and 2021). Study-wide context: Patients with metastatic melanoma were treated with first-line pembrolizumab or nivolumab plus ipilimumab as standard of care in the United Kingdom. Peripheral T cell receptor repertoires of metastatic melanoma patients were profiled before and after one cycle of checkpoint inhibitor therapy to find early correlates of response. Consecutive patients formed a training cohort, and a further independent group of patients from the same centre was pooled into an external validation set. Study-level results and caveats: Among sorted CD8+ subsets, the highest similarity to cfDNA CDR3 sequences and the highest clonality were observed in TIE cells, which was suggestive of active turnover with convergence on dominant clones. The relatively small sample size was acknowledged as potentially limiting generalization of the results. Whether the T cell clones behind the repertoire changes were melanoma-specific or instead reflected general immune activation was something the study could not determine.

The junction shows trimming of 3 bases on V and 3 bases on J, plus 18 bases between the germline ends. The cysteine opens and the phenylalanine closes a CDR3 of 16 amino acids. The entry retains the CDR3 DNA only, 48 bases that are in frame from base 1. Per the germline V gene, LGHNA is the CDR1 and YNFKEQ is the CDR2. In light of the paper, this sample's time point label describes: week 3, after first cycle of checkpoint inhibitor. Blood samples were taken at two points: before treatment (T0) and at week 3 (W3), which came after the first cycle of checkpoint blockade. Except for two patients with rapid clinical progression, response was assessed 12 weeks after the first infusion by RECIST 1.1; disease control meant complete response, partial response or stable disease. Patients were excluded for prior systemic cancer treatment, concomitant immunosuppressant therapy or synchronous other active malignancies. In six patients, three with progression and three with disease control, sorted CD8+ memory and naive T cell subsets were sequenced at T0 and W3. Lymphoprep and SepMate tubes were used to isolate PBMC from blood, and red cell lysis was then performed. QIAamp DNA Blood Mini kits were used to extract DNA from PBMC and from sorted T cell subsets. Before DNA extraction, CD8+ T cell subsets were live-sorted on a FACSAria III cytometer and then frozen. Fresh PBMC for flow cytometry were held at 4°C in PBS with 2% fetal bovine serum and analyzed within 25 hours.

The entire DNA extracted from each sorted CD8+ T cell subset was loaded into the assay. TCR beta CDR3 sequences were amplified from genomic DNA using the immunoSEQ TCRb Assay kit according to manufacturer instructions. The KAPA Library Quantification Kit for Illumina platforms was used to quantify pooled libraries by qPCR. Sequencing of the pooled libraries was done on an Illumina NextSeq 500, with clustering at about 0.6-1.1 pM. The published analysis was carried out like this. TCR data were analyzed using immunoSEQ ANALYZER and the R LymphoSeq package. A rearrangement efficiency score was calculated as productive divided by the sum of productive and non-productive CDR3 sequences. Clonality was measured with the Gini coefficient and diversity with the Renyi index at alpha=1, compared pairwise between timepoints within each patient. In LymphoSeq, clonal relatedness was computed using an edit distance of 3, and repertoire similarity was computed using the Bhattacharyya coefficient. Linear discriminant analysis on week-3 changes in clonality and diversity was built with the R MASS and caret packages to classify response. As stored in TCRdb, this immuneACCESS dataset retains in-frame rearrangements with V and J assigned. A fraction of the clones does not appear; measured against another copy, unresolved V genes explain less than half of the discrepancy, and the remainder lacks a known reason. Clone size and the V and J calls come from that table; the DNA yielded D and trimming. Present in this sample are 15,000 to 20,000 clones, less than 95% of which were seen just once. 0.21% of the sample goes to the ten largest clones.

This receptor was taken from a human donor with melanoma. The chain is encoded by TRBV4-2 joined to TRBJ2-7; TRBD1 is a possible D gene, resting on 6 matching bases. The sample was effector memory CD8+ T cells from blood, taken from a patient treated with checkpoint blockade. The CDR3 region has the sequence CASSQESGQPFYEQYF. The DNA is as follows: TGTGCCAGCAGCCAGGAATCGGGACAACCCTTCTACGAGCAGTACTTC.